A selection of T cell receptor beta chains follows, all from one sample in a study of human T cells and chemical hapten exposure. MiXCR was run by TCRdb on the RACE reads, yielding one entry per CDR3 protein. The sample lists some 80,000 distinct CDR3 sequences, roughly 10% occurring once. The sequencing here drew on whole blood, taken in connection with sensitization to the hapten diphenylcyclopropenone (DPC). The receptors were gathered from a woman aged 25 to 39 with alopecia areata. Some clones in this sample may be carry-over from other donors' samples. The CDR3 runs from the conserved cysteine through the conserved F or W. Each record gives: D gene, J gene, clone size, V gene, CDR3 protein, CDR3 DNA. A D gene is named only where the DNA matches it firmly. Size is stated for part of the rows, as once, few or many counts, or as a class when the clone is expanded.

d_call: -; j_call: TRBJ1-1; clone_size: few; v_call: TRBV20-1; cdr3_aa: CSVPQAFF; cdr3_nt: TGCAGTGTTCCGCAAGCTTTCTTT
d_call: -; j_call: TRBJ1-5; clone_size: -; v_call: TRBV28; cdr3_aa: CASSRQINQPQHF; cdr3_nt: TGTGCCAGCAGTCGACAGATCAATCAGCCCCAGCATTTT
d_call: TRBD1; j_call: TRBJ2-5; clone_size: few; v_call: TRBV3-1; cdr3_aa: CASSQDRGGLETQYF; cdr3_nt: TGTGCCAGCAGCCAGGACAGGGGAGGTCTAGAGACCCAGTACTTC
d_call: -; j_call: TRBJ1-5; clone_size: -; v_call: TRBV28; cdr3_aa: CASDGNHQPQHF; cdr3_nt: TGTGCCAGCGACGGGAACCATCAGCCCCAGCATTTT
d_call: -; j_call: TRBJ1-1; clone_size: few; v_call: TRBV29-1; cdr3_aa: CSVERQKNTEAFF; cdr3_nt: TGCAGCGTTGAACGGCAAAAGAACACTGAAGCTTTCTTT
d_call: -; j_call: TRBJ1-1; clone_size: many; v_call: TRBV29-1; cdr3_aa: CSVAPRDTEAFF; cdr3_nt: TGCAGCGTGGCCCCCAGGGACACTGAAGCTTTCTTT
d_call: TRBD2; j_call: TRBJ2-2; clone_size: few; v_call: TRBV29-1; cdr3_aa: CSVSVLAGGTGELFF; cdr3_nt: TGCAGCGTTTCCGTTCTAGCGGGAGGAACCGGGGAGCTGTTTTTT
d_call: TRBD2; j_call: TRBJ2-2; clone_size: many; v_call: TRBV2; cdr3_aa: CASNRLAGGGELFF; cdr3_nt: TGTGCCAGCAATCGACTAGCGGGAGGCGGGGAGCTGTTTTTT
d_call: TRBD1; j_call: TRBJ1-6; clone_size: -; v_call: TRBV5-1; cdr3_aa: CASSATGTGKNSPLHF; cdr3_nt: TGCGCCAGCAGCGCTACCGGGACAGGGAAGAATTCACCCCTCCACTTT
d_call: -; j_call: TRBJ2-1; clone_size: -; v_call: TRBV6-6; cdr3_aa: CASSRGRDSHNEQFF; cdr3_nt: TGTGCCAGCAGTAGGGGCCGGGACTCGCATAATGAGCAGTTCTTC
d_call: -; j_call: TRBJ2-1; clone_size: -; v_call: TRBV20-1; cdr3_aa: CSAREDLDEQFF; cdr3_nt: TGCAGTGCTAGAGAAGACCTCGATGAGCAGTTCTTC
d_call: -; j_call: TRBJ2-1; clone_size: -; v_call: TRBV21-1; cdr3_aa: CASNPNGGRFGNEQFF; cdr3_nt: TGTGCCAGCAACCCCAATGGCGGGAGATTTGGGAATGAGCAGTTCTTC
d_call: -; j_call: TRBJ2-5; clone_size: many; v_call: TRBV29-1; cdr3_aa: CSVGNRVGETQYF; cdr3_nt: TGCAGCGTTGGGAACAGGGTAGGGGAGACCCAGTACTTC
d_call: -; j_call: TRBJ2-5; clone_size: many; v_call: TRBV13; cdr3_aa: CASSPSGQSQETQYF; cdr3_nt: TGTGCCAGCAGCCCGAGCGGGCAGTCTCAAGAGACCCAGTACTTC
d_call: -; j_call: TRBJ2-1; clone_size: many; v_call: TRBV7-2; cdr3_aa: CASSLLNPGEQFF; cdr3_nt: TGTGCCAGCAGCTTACTGAATCCGGGTGAGCAGTTCTTC
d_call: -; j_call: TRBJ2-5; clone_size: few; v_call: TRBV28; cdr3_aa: CASSFAGRQETQYF; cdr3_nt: TGTGCCAGCAGTTTTGCGGGGCGCCAAGAGACCCAGTACTTC
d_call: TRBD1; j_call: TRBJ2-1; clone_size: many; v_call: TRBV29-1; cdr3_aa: CSGGQGGGEQFF; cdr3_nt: TGCAGCGGCGGACAGGGAGGAGGAGAGCAGTTCTTC
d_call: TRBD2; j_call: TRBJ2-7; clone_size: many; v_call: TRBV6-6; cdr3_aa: CASSSLAGGPYEQYF; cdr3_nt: TGTGCCAGCAGTTCTCTAGCGGGAGGGCCCTACGAGCAGTACTTC
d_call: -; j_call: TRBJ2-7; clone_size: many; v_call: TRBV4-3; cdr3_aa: CASSQETVRGWYEQYF; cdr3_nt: TGCGCCAGCAGCCAAGAAACGGTCAGGGGTTGGTACGAGCAGTACTTC
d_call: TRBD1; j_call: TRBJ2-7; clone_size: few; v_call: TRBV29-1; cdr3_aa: CSVRRQGQEYF; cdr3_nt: TGCAGCGTTCGAAGACAGGGCCAAGAGTACTTC
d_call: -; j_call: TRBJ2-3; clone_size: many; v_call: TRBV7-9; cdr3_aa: CASSAGGTDTQYF; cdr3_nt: TGTGCCAGCAGCGCCGGGGGCACAGATACGCAGTATTTT
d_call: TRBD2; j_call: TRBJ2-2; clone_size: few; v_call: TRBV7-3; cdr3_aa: CASSLGLTNTGELFF; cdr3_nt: TGTGCCAGCAGCTTGGGACTAACGAACACCGGGGAGCTGTTTTTT
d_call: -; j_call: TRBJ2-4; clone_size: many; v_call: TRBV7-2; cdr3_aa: CASSLELAGKNIQYF; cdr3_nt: TGTGCCAGCAGCCTAGAGCTGGCCGGCAAAAACATTCAGTACTTC
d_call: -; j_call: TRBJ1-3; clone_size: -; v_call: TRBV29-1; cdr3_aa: CSLSQGNTIYF; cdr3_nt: TGCAGCCTCTCACAGGGAAACACCATATATTTT
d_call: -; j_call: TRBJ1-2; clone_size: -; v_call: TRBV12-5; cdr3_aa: CASGLGPIYGYTF; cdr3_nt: TGTGCTAGTGGTTTGGGGCCGATCTATGGCTACACCTTC
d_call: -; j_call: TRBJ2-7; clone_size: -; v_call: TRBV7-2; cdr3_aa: CASSLFDRSYEQYF; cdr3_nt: TGTGCCAGCAGCCTTTTTGACAGGTCCTACGAGCAGTACTTC
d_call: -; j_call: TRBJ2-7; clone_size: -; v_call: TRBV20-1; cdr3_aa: CSARSDGYEQYF; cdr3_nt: TGCAGTGCTAGATCGGACGGGTACGAGCAGTACTTC
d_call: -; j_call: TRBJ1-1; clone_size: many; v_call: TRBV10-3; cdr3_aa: CAISGAGLEAFF; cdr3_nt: TGTGCCATCTCGGGTGCGGGCCTTGAAGCTTTCTTT
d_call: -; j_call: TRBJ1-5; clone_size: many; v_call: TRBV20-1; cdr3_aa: CSARDRRGGQPQHF; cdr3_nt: TGCAGTGCTAGAGATCGAAGGGGCGGTCAGCCCCAGCATTTT
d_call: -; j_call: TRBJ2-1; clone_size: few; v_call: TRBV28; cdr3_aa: CASSSNGYNEQFF; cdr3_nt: TGTGCCAGCAGTTCCAACGGGTACAATGAGCAGTTCTTC
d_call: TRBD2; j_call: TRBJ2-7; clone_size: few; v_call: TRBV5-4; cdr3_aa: CASSLVGGSSYEQYF; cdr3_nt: TGTGCCAGCAGCTTGGTCGGCGGGAGCTCCTACGAGCAGTACTTC
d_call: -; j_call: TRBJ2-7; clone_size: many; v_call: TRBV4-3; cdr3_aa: CASSQTQGASYEQYF; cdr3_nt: TGCGCCAGCAGCCAAACCCAAGGGGCTTCCTACGAGCAGTACTTC
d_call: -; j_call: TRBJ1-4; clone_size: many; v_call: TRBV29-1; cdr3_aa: CSVVVGPGRLNEKLFF; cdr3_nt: TGCAGCGTTGTCGTGGGACCGGGACGCTTAAATGAAAAACTGTTTTTT
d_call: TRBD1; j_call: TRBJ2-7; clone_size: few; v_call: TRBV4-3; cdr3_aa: CASSQEPPGAGGYEQYF; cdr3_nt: TGCGCCAGCAGCCAAGAACCCCCTGGGGCAGGGGGCTACGAGCAGTACTTC
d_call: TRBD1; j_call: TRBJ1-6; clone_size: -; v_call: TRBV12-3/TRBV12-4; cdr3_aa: CASSRTGGGYNSPLHF; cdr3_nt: TGTGCCAGCAGTCGGACAGGGGGCGGATATAATTCACCCCTCCACTTT
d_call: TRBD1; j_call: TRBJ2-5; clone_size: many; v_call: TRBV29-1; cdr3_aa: CSVDRAPQETQYF; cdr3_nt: TGCAGCGTAGACAGGGCCCCACAAGAGACCCAGTACTTC
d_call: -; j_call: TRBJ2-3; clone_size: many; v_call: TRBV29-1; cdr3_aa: CSVALYTDTQYF; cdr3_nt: TGCAGCGTTGCCCTGTACACAGATACGCAGTATTTT
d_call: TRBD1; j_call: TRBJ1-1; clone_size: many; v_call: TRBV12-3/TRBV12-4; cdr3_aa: CASSNRDRIEAFF; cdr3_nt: TGTGCCAGCAGTAACCGGGACAGAATTGAAGCTTTCTTT
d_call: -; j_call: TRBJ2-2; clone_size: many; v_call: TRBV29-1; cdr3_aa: CSVEAQYGTGELFF; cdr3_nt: TGCAGCGTTGAAGCACAGTACGGCACCGGGGAGCTGTTTTTT